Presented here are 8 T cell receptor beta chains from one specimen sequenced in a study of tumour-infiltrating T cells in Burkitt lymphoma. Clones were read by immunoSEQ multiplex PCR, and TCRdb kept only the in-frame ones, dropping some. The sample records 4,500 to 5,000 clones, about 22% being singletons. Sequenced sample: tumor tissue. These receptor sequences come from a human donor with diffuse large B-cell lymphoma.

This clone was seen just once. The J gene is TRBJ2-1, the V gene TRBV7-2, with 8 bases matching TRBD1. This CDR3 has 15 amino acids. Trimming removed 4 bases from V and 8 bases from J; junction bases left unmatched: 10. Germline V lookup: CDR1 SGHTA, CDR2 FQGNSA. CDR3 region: CASSSRDRIADEQFF. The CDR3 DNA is TGTGCCAGCAGCTCCCGGGACAGGATTGCAGATGAGCAGTTCTTC.

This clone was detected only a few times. The CDR3 DNA sequence: TGTGCCAGCAGCTTAGTCCGGACAGAAGAGACCCAGTACTTC. It codes for CASSLVRTEETQYF. The chain recombines TRBV7-6 with TRBJ2-5; TRBD1 might be the D (6 bases). Germline-derived CDR1 and CDR2 are SGHVS and FNYEAQ. There are 14 residues in the CDR3. V gave up 1 base and J gave up 3 bases, with 9 bases separating them.

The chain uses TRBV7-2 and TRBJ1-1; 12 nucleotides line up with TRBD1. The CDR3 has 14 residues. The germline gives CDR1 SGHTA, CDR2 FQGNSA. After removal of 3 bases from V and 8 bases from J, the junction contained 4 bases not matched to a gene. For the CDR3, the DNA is TGTGCCAGCAGCTTCGGGACAGGGGGCCGGGAAGCTTTCTTT. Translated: CASSFGTGGREAFF.

The CDR3 sequence is CASSWGNTEAFF. CDR3 bases: TGTGCCAGCAGTTGGGGGAACACTGAAGCTTTCTTT. The J gene is TRBJ1-1, the V gene TRBV28; no definite D call. Trimming took 4 bases from V and 1 from J, leaving 4 bases between them. Germline CDR1 and CDR2: MDHEN and SYDVKM. This CDR3 comprises 12 residues.

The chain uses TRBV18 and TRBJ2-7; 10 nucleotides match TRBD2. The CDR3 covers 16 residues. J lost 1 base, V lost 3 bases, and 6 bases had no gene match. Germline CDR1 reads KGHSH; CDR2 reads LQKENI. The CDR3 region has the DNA TGTGCCAGCTCACCCTCCGGACTAGCGGAGTCCTACGAGCAGTACTTC. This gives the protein CASSPSGLAESYEQYF. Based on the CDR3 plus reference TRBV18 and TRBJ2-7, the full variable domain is NAGVMQNPRHLVRRRGQEARLRCSPMKGHSHVYWYRQLPEEGLKFMVYLQKENIIDESGMPKERFSAEFPKEGPSILRIQQVVRGDSAAYFCASSPSGLAESYEQYFGPGTRLTVT.

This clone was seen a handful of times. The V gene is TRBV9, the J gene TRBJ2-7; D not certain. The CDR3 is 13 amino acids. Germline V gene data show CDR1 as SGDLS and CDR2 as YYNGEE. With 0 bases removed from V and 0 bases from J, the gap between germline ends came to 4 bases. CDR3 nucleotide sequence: TGTGCCAGCAGCGTAGGGAGCTCCTACGAGCAGTACTTC. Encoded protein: CASSVGSSYEQYF.

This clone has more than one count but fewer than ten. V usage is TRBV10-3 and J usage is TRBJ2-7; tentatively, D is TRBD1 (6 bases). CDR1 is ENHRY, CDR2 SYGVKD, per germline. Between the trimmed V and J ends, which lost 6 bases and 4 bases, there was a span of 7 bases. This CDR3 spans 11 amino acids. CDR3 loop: CAIRDRYEQYF. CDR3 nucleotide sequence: TGTGCCATCAGGGACAGATACGAGCAGTACTTC.

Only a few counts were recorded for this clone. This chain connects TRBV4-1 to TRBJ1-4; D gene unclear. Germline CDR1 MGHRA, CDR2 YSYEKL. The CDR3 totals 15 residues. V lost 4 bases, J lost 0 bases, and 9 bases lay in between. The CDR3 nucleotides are TGCGCCAGCAGCCCGCCGGGAGCAACTAATGAAAAACTGTTTTTT. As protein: CASSPPGATNEKLFF.